Listed below are T cell receptor beta chains from one sample, sequenced in a study of CD8+CD57+ T cells in acquired aplastic anemia. TCRdb independently ran MiXCR on the reads; one entry per CDR3 protein. Of 98,000 or so distinct CDR3 sequences in the sample, approximately 49% are singletons; the top ten hold 25% to 35%. The sequenced sample was sorted CD4+, CD8+, or CD8+CD57+ T cells (not recorded which) from PBMCs. These receptors all stem from a human donor in good health, serving as a control. The CDR3 runs from the conserved cysteine through the conserved F or W. The order of the fields is clone size, J gene, V gene, D gene, CDR3 protein, CDR3 DNA. A D gene is named only where the DNA matches it firmly. For some rows the clone size is stated as once, few or many, or as a class when expanded; others skip it.

>.|TRBJ2-7|TRBV19|.
CASSIVLAHYEQYF
TGTGCCAGTAGTATTGTTCTCGCCCACTACGAGCAGTACTTC
>.|TRBJ1-2|TRBV29-1|TRBD1
CSVGTGQVEVGGYTF
TGCAGCGTTGGGACAGGGCAGGTCGAGGTAGGTGGCTACACCTTC
>many|TRBJ1-1|TRBV20-1|.
CSARTGTDEAFF
TGCAGTGCTAGAACCGGGACGGATGAAGCTTTCTTT
>.|TRBJ2-3|TRBV9|.
CASSVAALLTDTQYF
TGTGCCAGCAGCGTAGCGGCCTTACTAACAGATACGCAGTATTTT
>.|TRBJ2-3|TRBV24-1|.
CATRQSRGDTDTQYF
TGTGCCACCAGACAGTCGCGGGGAGACACAGATACGCAGTATTTT
>.|TRBJ2-2|TRBV24-1|TRBD1
CATSDLGQGGTGELFF
TGTGCCACCAGTGATTTGGGACAGGGGGGCACCGGGGAGCTGTTTTTT
>.|TRBJ2-7|TRBV7-2|TRBD1
CASSTGVGYEQYF
TGTGCCAGCAGTACAGGGGTGGGCTACGAGCAGTACTTC
>.|TRBJ1-2|TRBV9|.
CASSDRDWHGYTF
TGTGCCAGCAGCGACCGGGACTGGCATGGCTACACCTTC
>.|TRBJ1-5|TRBV5-6|.
CASSLGGGPVGPQHF
TGTGCCAGCAGCTTGGGTGGGGGGCCGGTTGGGCCCCAGCATTTT
>.|TRBJ1-2|TRBV25-1|TRBD1
CASSLLGQGGYGYTF
TGTGCCAGCAGTTTACTCGGACAGGGCGGGTATGGCTACACCTTC
>.|TRBJ1-1|TRBV20-1|TRBD1
CSAPDRIRGAEAFF
TGCAGTGCTCCGGACAGGATCAGAGGGGCTGAAGCTTTCTTT
>.|TRBJ1-4|TRBV10-3|TRBD1
CATSDGQGGEKLFF
TGTGCCACCAGTGATGGACAGGGTGGAGAAAAACTGTTTTTT
>many|TRBJ1-2|TRBV29-1|.
CSVAGGNGYTF
TGCAGCGTCGCCGGTGGGAATGGCTACACCTTC
>.|TRBJ2-3|TRBV9|.
CASSVSTDTQYF
TGTGCCAGCAGTGTCTCCACAGATACGCAGTATTTT
>.|TRBJ1-5|TRBV20-1|TRBD1
CSVRGGEGQPQHF
TGCAGTGTACGAGGGGGCGAGGGTCAGCCCCAGCATTTT
>.|TRBJ1-6|TRBV7-3|.
CASRLGGSSPLHF
TGTGCCAGCAGACTAGGAGGGAGTTCACCCCTCCACTTT
>.|TRBJ2-1|TRBV24-1|TRBD1
CATSLQGDNEQFF
TGTGCCACCAGTCTACAGGGGGACAATGAGCAGTTCTTC
>.|TRBJ2-7|TRBV29-1|TRBD1
CSVSPGTGVSYEQYF
TGCAGCGTTTCCCCCGGGACAGGGGTCTCCTACGAGCAGTACTTC
>many|TRBJ1-2|TRBV5-6|TRBD1
CASSLTGGAANYGYTF
TGTGCCAGCAGCTTGACAGGGGGCGCGGCTAACTATGGCTACACCTTC
>.|TRBJ1-2|TRBV6-1|.
CASNKDLGQWNLYGYTF
TGTGCCAGCAATAAGGACTTAGGACAGTGGAACCTCTATGGCTACACCTTC
>.|TRBJ2-7|TRBV10-1|.
CATYEQYF
TGCGCCACCTACGAGCAGTACTTC
>.|TRBJ1-3|TRBV5-1|.
CASSFSGSGNTLYF
TGCGCCAGCAGCTTCTCAGGTTCTGGAAACACCTTATATTTT
>.|TRBJ2-3|TRBV9|TRBD1
CASSVSRDRAGDTQYF
TGTGCCAGCAGCGTAAGTCGGGACAGGGCTGGAGATACGCAGTATTTT
>few|TRBJ2-3|TRBV7-3|.
CASSPDTGAQYF
TGTGCCAGCAGCCCAGACACGGGGGCGCAGTATTTT
>many|TRBJ2-5|TRBV2|TRBD1
CASSSPGQGDQETQYF
TGTGCCAGCAGTTCACCGGGACAGGGGGATCAAGAGACCCAGTACTTC
>.|TRBJ1-1|TRBV20-1|.
CSALYITEAFF
TGCAGTGCCCTCTATATCACTGAAGCTTTCTTT
>once|TRBJ1-1|TRBV9|.
CASSEETGKAFF
TGTGCCAGCAGCGAGGAGACTGGAAAAGCTTTCTTT
>.|TRBJ2-7|TRBV12-3/TRBV12-4|TRBD2
CASSQTSGGDYEQYF
TGTGCCAGCAGTCAAACTAGCGGGGGGGACTACGAGCAGTACTTC
>.|TRBJ1-1|TRBV7-6|.
CASSPSGFPEAFF
TGTGCCAGCAGTCCGTCGGGGTTCCCTGAAGCTTTCTTT
>.|TRBJ2-7|TRBV5-6|.
CASSFEQAPIQYF
TGTGCCAGCAGCTTTGAACAGGCCCCCATCCAGTACTTC
>.|TRBJ1-2|TRBV4-2|TRBD1
CASSQEGTGLGYTF
TGTGCCAGCAGCCAAGAGGGGACAGGGCTTGGCTACACCTTC
>.|TRBJ2-3|TRBV2|.
CASSAPQNTDTQYF
TGTGCCAGCAGTGCCCCTCAAAACACAGATACGCAGTATTTT
>many|TRBJ1-1|TRBV6-1|.
CASSDGGNTEAFF
TGTGCCAGCAGTGACGGGGGTAACACTGAAGCTTTCTTT
>once|TRBJ2-1|TRBV7-2|.
CASSVGTLNEQFF
TGTGCCAGCAGCGTAGGGACGCTTAATGAGCAGTTCTTC
>.|TRBJ1-1|TRBV7-9|.
CASTTTLYTEAFF
TGTGCCAGCACCACCACACTATACACTGAAGCTTTCTTT